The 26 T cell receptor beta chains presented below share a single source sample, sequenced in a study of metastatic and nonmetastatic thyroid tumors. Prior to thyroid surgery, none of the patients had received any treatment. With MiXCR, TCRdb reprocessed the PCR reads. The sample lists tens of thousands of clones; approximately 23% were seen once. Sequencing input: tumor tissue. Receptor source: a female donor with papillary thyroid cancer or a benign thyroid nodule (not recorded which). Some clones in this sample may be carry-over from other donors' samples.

The CDR3 is CASSGDPASLVYEQYF. CDR3 DNA sequence: TGCGCCAGCAGCGGGGACCCGGCTAGCTTGGTCTACGAGCAGTACTTC. The chain is built from TRBV5-1 and TRBJ2-7; D is possibly TRBD1 or TRBD2 (5 bases each). V was pared by 4 bases and J by 3 bases, with 20 bases between. The CDR3 length is 16 residues. Per the germline V gene, CDR1 is SGHRS and CDR2 is YFSETQ. Variable domain in full (rest from reference TRBV5-1 and TRBJ2-7): KAGVTQTPRYLIKTRGQQVTLSCSPISGHRSVSWYQQTPGQGLQFLFEYFSETQRNKGNFPGRFSGRQFSNSRSEMNVSTLELGDSALYLCASSGDPASLVYEQYFGPGTRLTVT.

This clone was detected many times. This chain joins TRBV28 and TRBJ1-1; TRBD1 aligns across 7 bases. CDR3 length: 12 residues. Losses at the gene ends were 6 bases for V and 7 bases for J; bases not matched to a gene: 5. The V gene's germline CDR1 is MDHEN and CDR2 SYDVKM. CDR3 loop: CASSLGQSEAFF. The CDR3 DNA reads TGTGCCAGCAGCCTGGGACAGAGTGAAGCTTTCTTT.

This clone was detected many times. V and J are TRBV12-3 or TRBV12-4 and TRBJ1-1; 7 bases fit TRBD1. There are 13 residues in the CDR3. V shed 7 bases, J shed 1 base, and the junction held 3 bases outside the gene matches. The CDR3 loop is CASTRDRNTEAFF. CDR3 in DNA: TGTGCCAGCACCCGGGACAGGAACACTGAAGCTTTCTTT.

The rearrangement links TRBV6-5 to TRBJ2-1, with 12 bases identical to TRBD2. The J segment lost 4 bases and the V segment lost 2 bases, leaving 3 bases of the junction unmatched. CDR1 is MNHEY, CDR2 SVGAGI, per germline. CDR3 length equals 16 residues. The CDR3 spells CASSYASGRAYNEQFF. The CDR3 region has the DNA TGTGCCAGCAGTTACGCTAGCGGGAGGGCATACAATGAGCAGTTCTTC.

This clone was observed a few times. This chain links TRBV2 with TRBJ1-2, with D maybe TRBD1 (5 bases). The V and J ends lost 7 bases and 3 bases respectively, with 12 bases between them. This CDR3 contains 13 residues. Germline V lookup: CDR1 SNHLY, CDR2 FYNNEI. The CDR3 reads CASTGTGHYGYTF. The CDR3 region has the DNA TGTGCCAGCACCGGAACAGGTCACTATGGCTACACCTTC.

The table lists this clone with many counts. The CDR3 DNA is TGTGCCAGCAGTGAAAAAGAGAACACTGAAGCTTTCTTT. It yields the protein CASSEKENTEAFF. V is TRBV6-1 and J is TRBJ1-1; D gene uncertain. Germline CDR1 reads MNHNS; CDR2 reads SASEGT. Deletions cut 2 bases from V and 1 base from J, with 5 bases between. The CDR3 is made up of 13 amino acids.

The CDR3 DNA follows: TGTGCCAGCAGCGGCAGGGCTAGCGGGAGGGCCTACGAGCAGTACTTC. Encoded protein: CASSGRASGRAYEQYF. This rearrangement joins TRBV6-1 to TRBJ2-7, with 12 bases that match TRBD2. This CDR3 contains 16 residues. Losses at the gene ends were 6 bases for V and 2 bases for J; bases not matched to a gene: 8. Germline CDR1 is MNHNS and CDR2 is SASEGT.

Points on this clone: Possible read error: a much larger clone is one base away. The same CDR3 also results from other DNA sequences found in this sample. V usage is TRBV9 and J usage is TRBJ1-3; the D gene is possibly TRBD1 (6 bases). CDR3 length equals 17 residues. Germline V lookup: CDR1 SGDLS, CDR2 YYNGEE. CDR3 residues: CASSPAPPGATGNTTYF. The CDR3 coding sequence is TGTGCCAGCAGCCCCGCCCCCCCAGGGGCGACTGGAAACACCACATACTTT.

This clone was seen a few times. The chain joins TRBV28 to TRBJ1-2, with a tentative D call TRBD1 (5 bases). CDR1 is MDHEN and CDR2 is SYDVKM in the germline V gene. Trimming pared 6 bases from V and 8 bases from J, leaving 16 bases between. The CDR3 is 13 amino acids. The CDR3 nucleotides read TGTGCCAGCAGCTTTATACCCAGGGACGGCTACACCTTC. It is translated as CASSFIPRDGYTF.

The CDR3 sequence: CATDRDRNTEAFF. In DNA, the CDR3 is TGTGCCACCGACCGGGACAGGAACACTGAAGCTTTCTTT. The V and J genes are TRBV6-1 and TRBJ1-1; 7 bases are shared with TRBD1. V trimming: 10 bases; J trimming: 1 base; junction bases outside the gene matches: 6. Germline V CDR1 and CDR2: MNHNS, SASEGT. The CDR3 has 13 amino acids.

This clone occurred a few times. DNA of the CDR3: TGCGCCAGCAGTGAGGGGGGCGGGGAGCTGTTTTTT. Residues: CASSEGGGELFF. The chain combines TRBV10-1 with TRBJ2-2; either TRBD1 or TRBD2 may supply D (5 bases each). Germline CDR1 and CDR2: WNHNN and SYGVQD (reference sequence). The CDR3 sequence is 12 residues long. V was pared by 2 bases and J by 7 bases, with 5 bases between.

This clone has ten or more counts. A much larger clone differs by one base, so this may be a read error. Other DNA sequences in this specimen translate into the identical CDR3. The CDR3 DNA is TGTGCCAGCAGTGAAAACCCAGGACTAGCGGGGGGGTTGGGTCAGGAACAGTACTTC. Translated: CASSENPGLAGGLGQEQYF. This chain links TRBV2 with TRBJ2-7; 15 positions match TRBD2. Germline assignment: CDR1 SNHLY and CDR2 FYNNEI. The ends lost 2 bases at V and 10 bases at J; junction bases unmatched: 18. The CDR3 extends over 19 amino acids.

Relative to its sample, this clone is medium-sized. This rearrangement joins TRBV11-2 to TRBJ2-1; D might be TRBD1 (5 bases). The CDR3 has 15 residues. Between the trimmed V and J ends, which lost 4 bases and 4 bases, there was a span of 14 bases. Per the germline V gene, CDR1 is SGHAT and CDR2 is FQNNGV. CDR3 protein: CASSSGDSYYNEQFF. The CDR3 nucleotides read TGTGCCAGCAGCTCAGGAGACAGTTATTACAATGAGCAGTTCTTC.

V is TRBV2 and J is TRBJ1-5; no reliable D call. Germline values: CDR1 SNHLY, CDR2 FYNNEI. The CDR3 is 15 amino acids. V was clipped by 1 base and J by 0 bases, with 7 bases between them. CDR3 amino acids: CASSEGLNSNQPQHF. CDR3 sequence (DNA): TGTGCCAGCAGTGAAGGGCTTAATAGCAATCAGCCCCAGCATTTT.

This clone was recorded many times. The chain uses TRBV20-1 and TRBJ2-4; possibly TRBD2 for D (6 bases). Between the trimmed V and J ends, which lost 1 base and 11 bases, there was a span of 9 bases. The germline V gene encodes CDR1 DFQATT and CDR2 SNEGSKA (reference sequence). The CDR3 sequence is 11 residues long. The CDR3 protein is CSARGLEVQYF. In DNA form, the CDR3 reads TGCAGTGCTAGAGGACTAGAGGTTCAGTACTTC.

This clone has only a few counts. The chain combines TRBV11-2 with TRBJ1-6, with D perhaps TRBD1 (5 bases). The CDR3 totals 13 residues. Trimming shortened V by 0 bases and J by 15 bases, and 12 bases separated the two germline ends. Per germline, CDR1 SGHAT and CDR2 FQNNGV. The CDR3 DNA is TGTGCCAGCAGCTTAGAATGGGGGTCTGGCCTCCACTTT. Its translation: CASSLEWGSGLHF. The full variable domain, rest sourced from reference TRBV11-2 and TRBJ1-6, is EAGVAQSPRYKIIEKRQSVAFWCNPISGHATLYWYQQILGQGPKLLIQFQNNGVVDDSQLPKDRFSAERLKGVDSTLKIQPAKLEDSAVYLCASSLEWGSGLHFGNGTRLTVT.

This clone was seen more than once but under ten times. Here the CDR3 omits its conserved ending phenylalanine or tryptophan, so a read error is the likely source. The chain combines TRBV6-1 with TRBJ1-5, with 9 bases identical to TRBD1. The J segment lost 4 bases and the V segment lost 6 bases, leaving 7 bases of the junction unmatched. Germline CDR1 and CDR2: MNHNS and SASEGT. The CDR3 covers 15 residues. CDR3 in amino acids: CASRTSGTGNQPQHS. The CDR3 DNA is TGTGCCAGCAGGACTTCCGGGACAGGGAATCAGCCCCAGCATTCT.

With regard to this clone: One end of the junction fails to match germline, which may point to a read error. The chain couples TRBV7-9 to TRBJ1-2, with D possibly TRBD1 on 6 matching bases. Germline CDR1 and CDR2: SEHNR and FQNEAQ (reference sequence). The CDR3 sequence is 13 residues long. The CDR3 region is CASSRGANYGYTF. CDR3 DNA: TGCGCCAGCAGCAGGGGCGCTAACTATGGCTACACCTTC.

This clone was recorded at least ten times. CDR3 bases: TGTGCCAGCAGCTTAGAGGCTAATGCCCAAGAGACCCAGTACTTC. This translates into CASSLEANAQETQYF. This chain uses TRBV7-2 with TRBJ2-5; D is undetermined. The CDR3 length is 15 residues. Germline V gives CDR1 SGHTA, CDR2 FQGNSA. The V end lost 1 base, the J end lost 1 base, and 10 bases lay between the germline ends.

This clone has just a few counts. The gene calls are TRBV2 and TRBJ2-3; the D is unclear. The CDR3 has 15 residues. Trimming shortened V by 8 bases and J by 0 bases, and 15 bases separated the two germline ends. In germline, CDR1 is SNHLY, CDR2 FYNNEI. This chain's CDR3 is CASGQWTASTDTQYF. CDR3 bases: TGTGCCAGCGGGCAGTGGACGGCTAGCACAGATACGCAGTATTTT.

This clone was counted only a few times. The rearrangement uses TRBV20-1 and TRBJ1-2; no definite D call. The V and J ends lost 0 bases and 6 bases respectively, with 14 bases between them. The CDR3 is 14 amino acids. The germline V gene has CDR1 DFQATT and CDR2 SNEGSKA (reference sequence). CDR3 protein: CSARDKGFGDGYTF. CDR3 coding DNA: TGCAGTGCTAGAGACAAAGGGTTCGGCGATGGCTACACCTTC.

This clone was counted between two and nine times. The CDR3 sequence: CASSYSLAGGSSYEQYF. CDR3 nucleotides: TGTGCCAGCAGTTACTCCCTAGCGGGAGGGAGCTCCTACGAGCAGTACTTC. This chain uses TRBV6-5 with TRBJ2-7, with TRBD2 identical over 12 bases. This CDR3 is built from 17 residues. V lost 0 bases and J lost 0; bases outside the gene matches: 3. Germline loops: CDR1 MNHEY, CDR2 SVGAGI.

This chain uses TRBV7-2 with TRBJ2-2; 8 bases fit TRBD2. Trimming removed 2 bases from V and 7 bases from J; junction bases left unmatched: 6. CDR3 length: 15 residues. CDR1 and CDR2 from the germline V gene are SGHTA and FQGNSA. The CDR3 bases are TGTGCCAGCAGCTTAAAGGCGGGGGGCGGCGGGGAGCTGTTTTTT. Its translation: CASSLKAGGGGELFF.

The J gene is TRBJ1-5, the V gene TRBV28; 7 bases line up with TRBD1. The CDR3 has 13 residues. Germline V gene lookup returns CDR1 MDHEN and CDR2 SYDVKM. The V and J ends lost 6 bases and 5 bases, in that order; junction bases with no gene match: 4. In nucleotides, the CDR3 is TGTGCCAGCAGACAGGGGTGGGATCAGCCCCAGCATTTT. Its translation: CASRQGWDQPQHF. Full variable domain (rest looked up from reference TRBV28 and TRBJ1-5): DVKVTQSSRYLVKRTGEKVFLECVQDMDHENMFWYRQDPGLGLRLIYFSYDVKMKEKGDIPEGYSVSREKKERFSLILESASTNQTSMYLCASRQGWDQPQHFGDGTRLSIL.

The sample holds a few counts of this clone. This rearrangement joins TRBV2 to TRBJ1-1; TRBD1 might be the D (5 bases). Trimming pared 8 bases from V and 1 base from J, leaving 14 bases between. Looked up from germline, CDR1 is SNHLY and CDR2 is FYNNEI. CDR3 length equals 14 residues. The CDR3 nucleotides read TGTGCCAGCCTACTGGGGAGGGGGAACACTGAAGCTTTCTTT. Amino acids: CASLLGRGNTEAFF.

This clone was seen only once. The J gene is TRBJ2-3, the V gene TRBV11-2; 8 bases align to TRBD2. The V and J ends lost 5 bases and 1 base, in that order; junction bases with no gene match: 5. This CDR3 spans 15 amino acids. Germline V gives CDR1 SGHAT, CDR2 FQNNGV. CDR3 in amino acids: CASSLRSGGTDTQYF. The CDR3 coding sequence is TGTGCCAGCAGCCTACGTAGCGGGGGCACAGATACGCAGTATTTT.